Shown below are 5 T cell receptor beta chains from a single sample sequenced in a study of T cells in Graves' hyperthyroidism and ophthalmopathy. Amplified TCR beta CDR3 regions came from RNA transcripts. Initially, a first-round RT-PCR of the TCR CDR3 employed the HTBI primer set. TCRdb recomputed calls from the multiplex PCR reads with MiXCR, one row per CDR3 protein. The sample comprises 450,000 to 550,000 distinct CDR3 sequences, roughly a quarter of which are singletons, and around 11% rests with the top ten. Specimen: blood. The receptors originated from a woman in her thirties with Graves' ophthalmopathy.

This clonotype was observed at least ten times. The rearrangement joins TRBV20-1 to TRBJ1-5; maybe TRBD1 (5 bases). Trimming pared 1 base from V and 4 bases from J, leaving 17 bases between. From germline, CDR1 is DFQATT and CDR2 SNEGSKA (reference sequence). The CDR3 contains 16 residues. CDR3 loop: CSARVSGQGENQPQHF. CDR3 DNA sequence: TGCAGTGCTAGAGTCTCAGGCCAGGGTGAGAATCAGCCCCAGCATTTT.

The chain joins TRBV12-3 or TRBV12-4 to TRBJ2-7; TRBD2 is a possible D gene (5 bases). V lost 5 bases and J lost 3, with 17 bases in between. The CDR3 extends over 15 amino acids. The CDR3 spells CASSARAESSYEQYF. The CDR3 nucleotides read TGTGCCAGCAGTGCAAGAGCGGAGAGCAGCTACGAGCAGTACTTC.

This clonotype was recorded a few times. The chain couples TRBV30 to TRBJ1-2; D unresolved. The germline V and J ends were trimmed by 0 bases and 1 base, with 15 bases remaining between them. The CDR3 sequence is 16 residues long. Germline V gene sequence: CDR1 GTSNPN, CDR2 SVGIG (reference sequence). CDR3 residues: CAWSVSGGYINYGYTF. CDR3 coding DNA: TGTGCCTGGAGTGTAAGCGGAGGGTACATTAACTATGGCTACACCTTC.

This clonotype was observed a single time. The V call is TRBV20-1, the J call TRBJ2-2; the D is unclear. V was cut by 4 bases and J by 4 bases, with 16 bases left in between. The CDR3 contains 15 residues. CDR1 is DFQATT, CDR2 SNEGSKA, per germline (reference sequence). The CDR3 region is CSATKGRLSTGELFF. The CDR3 DNA reads TGCAGTGCTACCAAAGGGCGCCTATCCACCGGGGAGCTGTTTTTT.

The genes are TRBV28 and TRBJ1-3; D gene unclear. The CDR3 covers 16 residues. Germline V gives CDR1 MDHEN, CDR2 SYDVKM. The V end lost 4 bases, the J end lost 0 bases, and 13 bases lay between the germline ends. DNA for the CDR3: TGTGCCAGCAGTTGGCTCGGGCAGGTCTCTGGAAACACCATATATTTT. Translating it yields CASSWLGQVSGNTIYF.